The sequence of this T cell receptor (beta chain) was determined in a study of cytomegalovirus exposure and HLA in healthy donors. Findings and caveats of the study: According to reports, the classifier identified cytomegalovirus status with high specificity and sensitivity. In the approximately 120 validation repertoires, a later analysis found that first-cohort TCR clusters tended to co-occur.

Concerning this clone itself: Antigen unknown.

TCRdb's table, derived via immunoSEQ multiplex PCR, lists solely in-frame clones and lacks some. This table has more than 110,000 clones, about 94% appearing once. Trimming removed 3 bases from V and 4 bases from J; junction bases left unmatched: 9. CDR3 size: 16 residues. Germline loops: CDR1 SGHTS, CDR2 YDEGEE. The V call is TRBV5-8, the J call TRBJ2-1, with 8 nucleotides matching TRBD2. The specimen was PBMCs. The clonotype originates from a young man in good health and CMV-seropositive. The CDR3 is CASSSQRGRAYNEQFF. The CDR3 region has the DNA TGTGCCAGCAGCTCACAGCGGGGGCGGGCTTACAATGAGCAGTTCTTC. Combining the CDR3 with reference TRBV5-8 and TRBJ2-1 gives the whole variable domain EAGVTQSPTHLIKTRGQQATLRCSPISGHTSVYWYQQALGLGLQFLLWYDEGEERNRGNFPPRFSGRQFPNYSSELNVNALELEDSALYLCASSSQRGRAYNEQFFGPGTRLTVL.